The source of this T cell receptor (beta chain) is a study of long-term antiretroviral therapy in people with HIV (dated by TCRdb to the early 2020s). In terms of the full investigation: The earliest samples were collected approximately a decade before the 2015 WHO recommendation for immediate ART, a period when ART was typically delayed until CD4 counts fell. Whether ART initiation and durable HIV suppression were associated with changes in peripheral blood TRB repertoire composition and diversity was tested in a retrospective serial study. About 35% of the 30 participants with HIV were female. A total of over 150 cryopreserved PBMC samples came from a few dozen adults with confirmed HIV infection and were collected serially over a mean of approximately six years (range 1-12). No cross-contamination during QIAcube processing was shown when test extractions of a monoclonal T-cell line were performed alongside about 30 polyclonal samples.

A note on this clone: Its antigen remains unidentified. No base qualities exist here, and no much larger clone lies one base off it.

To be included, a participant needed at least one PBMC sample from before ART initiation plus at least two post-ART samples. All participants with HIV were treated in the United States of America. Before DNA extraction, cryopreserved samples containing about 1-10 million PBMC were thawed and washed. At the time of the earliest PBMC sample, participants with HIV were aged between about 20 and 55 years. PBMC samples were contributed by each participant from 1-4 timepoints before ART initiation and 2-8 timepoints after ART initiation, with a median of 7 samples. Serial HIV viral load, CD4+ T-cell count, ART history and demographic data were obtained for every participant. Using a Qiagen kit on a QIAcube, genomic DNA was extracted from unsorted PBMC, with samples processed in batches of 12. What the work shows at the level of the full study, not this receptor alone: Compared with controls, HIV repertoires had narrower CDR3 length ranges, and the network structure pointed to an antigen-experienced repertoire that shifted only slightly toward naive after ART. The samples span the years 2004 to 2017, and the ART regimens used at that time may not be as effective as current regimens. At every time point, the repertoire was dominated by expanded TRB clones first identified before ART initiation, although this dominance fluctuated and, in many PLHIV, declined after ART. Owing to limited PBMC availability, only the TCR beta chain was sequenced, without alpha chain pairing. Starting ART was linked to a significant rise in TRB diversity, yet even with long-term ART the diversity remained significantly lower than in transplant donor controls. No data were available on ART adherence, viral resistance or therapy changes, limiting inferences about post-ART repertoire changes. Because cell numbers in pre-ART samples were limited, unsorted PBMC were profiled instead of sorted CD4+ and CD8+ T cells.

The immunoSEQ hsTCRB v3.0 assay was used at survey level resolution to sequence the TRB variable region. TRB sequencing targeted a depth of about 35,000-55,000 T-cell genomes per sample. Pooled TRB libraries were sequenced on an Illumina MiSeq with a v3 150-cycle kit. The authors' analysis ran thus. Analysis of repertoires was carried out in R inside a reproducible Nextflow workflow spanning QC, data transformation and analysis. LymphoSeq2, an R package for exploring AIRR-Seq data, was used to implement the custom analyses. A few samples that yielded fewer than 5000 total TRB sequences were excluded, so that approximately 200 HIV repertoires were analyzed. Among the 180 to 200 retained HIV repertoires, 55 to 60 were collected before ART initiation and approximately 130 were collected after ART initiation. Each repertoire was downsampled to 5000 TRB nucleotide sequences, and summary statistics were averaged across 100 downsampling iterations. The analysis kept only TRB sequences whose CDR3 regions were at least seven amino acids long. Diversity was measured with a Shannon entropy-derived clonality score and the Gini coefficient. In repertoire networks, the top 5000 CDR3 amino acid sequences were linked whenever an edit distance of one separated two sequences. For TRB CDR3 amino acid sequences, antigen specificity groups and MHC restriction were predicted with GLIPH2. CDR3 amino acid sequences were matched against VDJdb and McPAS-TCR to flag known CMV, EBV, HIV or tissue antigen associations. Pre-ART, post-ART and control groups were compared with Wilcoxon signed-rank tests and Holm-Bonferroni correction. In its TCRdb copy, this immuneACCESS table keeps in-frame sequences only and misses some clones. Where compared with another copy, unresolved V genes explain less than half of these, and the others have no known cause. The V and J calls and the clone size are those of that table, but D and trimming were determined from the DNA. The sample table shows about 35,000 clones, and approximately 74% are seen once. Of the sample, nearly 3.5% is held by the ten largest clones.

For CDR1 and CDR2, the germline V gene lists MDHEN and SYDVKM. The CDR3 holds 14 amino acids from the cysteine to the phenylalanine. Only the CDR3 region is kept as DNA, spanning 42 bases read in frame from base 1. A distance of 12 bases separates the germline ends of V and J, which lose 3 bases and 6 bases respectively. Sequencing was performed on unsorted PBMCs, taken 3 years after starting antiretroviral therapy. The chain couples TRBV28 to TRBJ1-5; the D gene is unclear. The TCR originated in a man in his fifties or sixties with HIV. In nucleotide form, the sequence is TGTGCCAGCAGTTTGCTCAGGAGCGCTCAGCCCCAGCATTTT. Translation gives CASSLLRSAQPQHF.